This T cell receptor (beta chain) is drawn from a study of blood T cell repertoires in COVID-19. Trimming cost V 2 bases and J 11 bases, with 19 bases left between them. The germline V gene has CDR1 SGDLS and CDR2 YYNGEE. The length of the CDR3 is 14 residues. Profiling relied on immunoSEQ multiplex PCR, and the TCRdb table lists in-frame clones only, not all of them. The sample holds tens of thousands of clones; more than 60% are singletons and the top ten take under 15%. The chain combines TRBV9 with TRBJ1-1; possibly TRBD1 for D (5 bases). The sequenced sample consisted of peripheral blood. The sequence was obtained from a human donor with active or convalescent COVID-19. The donor label of this sample is uncertain. The chain's CDR3 is CASSVAWEASGAFF. Here the CDR3 DNA reads TGTGCCAGCAGCGTGGCGTGGGAGGCCTCAGGGGCTTTCTTT.